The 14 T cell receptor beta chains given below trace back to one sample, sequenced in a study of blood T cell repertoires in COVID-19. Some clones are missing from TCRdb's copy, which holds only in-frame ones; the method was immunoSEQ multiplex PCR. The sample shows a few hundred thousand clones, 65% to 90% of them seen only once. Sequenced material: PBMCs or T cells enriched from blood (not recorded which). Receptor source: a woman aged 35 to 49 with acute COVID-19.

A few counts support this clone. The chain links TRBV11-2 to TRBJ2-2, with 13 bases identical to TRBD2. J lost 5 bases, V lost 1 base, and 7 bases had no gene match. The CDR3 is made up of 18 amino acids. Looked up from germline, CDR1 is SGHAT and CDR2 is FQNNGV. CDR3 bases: TGTGCCAGCAGCTTAGGGGGACTAGCGGGAATCCTAACCGGGGAGCTGTTTTTT. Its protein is CASSLGGLAGILTGELFF.

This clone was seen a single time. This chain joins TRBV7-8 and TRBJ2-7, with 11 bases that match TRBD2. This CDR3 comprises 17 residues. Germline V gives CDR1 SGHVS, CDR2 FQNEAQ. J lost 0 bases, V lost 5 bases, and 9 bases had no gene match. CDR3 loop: CASSKIAGGFTSYEQYF. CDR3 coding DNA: TGTGCCAGCAGCAAAATAGCGGGAGGGTTCACCTCCTACGAGCAGTACTTC.

The CDR3, as DNA: TGCAGCGTTGATCGGGGAGAAAGGGTC. Translated, it gives CSVDRGERV. The chain joins TRBV29-1 to TRBJ2-7; a possible D gene is TRBD2 (5 bases). CDR1 and CDR2 (germline): SQVTM, ANQGSEA. The CDR3 runs to 9 residues.

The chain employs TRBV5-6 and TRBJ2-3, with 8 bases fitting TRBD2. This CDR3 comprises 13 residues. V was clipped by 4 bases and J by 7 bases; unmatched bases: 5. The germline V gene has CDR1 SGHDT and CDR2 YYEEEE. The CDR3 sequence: CASSRGGSYTQYF. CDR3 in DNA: TGTGCCAGCAGCCGGGGGGGTAGTTATACGCAGTATTTT.

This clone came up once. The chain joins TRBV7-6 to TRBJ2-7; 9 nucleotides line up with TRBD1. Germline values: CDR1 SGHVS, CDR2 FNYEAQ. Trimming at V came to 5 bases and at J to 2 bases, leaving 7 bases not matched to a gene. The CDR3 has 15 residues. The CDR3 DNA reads TGTGCCAGCAGCCGGGACAGGGAAAAACCCTACGAGCAGTACTTC. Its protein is CASSRDREKPYEQYF.

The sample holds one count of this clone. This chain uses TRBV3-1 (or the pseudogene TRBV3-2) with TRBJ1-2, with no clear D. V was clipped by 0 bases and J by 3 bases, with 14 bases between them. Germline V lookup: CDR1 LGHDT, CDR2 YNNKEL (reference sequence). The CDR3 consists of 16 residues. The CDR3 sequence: CASSQDTPRGYYGYTF. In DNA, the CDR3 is TGTGCCAGCAGCCAAGATACCCCCCGAGGGTACTATGGCTACACCTTC.

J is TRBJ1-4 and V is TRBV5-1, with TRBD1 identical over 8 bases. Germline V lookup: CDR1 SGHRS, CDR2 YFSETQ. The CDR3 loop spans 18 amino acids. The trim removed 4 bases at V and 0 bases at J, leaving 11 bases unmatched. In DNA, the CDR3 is TGCGCCAGCAGCCCCCTAGGACAGGGAGCTGCAACTAATGAAAAACTGTTTTTT. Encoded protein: CASSPLGQGAATNEKLFF.

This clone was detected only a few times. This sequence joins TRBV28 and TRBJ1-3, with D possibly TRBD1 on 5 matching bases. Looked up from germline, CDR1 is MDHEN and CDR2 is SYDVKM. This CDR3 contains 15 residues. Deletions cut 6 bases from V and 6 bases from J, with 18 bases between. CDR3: CASSRHGRGENTIYF. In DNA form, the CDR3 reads TGTGCCAGCAGCCGCCATGGAAGGGGTGAAAACACCATATATTTT.

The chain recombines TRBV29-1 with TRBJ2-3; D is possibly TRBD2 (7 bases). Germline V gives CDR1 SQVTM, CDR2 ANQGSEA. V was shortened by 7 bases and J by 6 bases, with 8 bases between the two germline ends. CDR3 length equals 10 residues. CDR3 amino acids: CSGGGDTQYF. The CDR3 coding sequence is TGCAGCGGGGGGGGCGATACGCAGTATTTT.

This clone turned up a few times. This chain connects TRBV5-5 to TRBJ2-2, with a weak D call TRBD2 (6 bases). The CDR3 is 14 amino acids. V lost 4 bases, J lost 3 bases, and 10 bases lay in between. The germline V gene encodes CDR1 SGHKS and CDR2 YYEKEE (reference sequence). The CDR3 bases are TGTGCCAGCAGCGGCGGGATCCACACCGGGGAGCTGTTTTTT. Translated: CASSGGIHTGELFF.

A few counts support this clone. Here the CDR3 DNA reads TGTGCCAGCAGTGAACAAGGGGGCATCGAGCAGTACTTC. The encoded protein is CASSEQGGIEQYF. The V and J genes are TRBV2 and TRBJ2-7; 7 nucleotides align to TRBD1. Germline trimming cut 2 bases from V and 6 bases from J; bases unmatched to any gene: 4. CDR1 is SNHLY and CDR2 is FYNNEI in the germline V gene. The CDR3 covers 13 residues.

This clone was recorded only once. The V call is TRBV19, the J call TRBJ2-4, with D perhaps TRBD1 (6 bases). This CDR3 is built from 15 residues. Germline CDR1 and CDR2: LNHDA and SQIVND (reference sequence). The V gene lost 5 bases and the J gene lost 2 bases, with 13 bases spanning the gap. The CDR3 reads CASSWQGQSKNIQYF. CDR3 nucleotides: TGTGCCAGTAGTTGGCAGGGGCAGTCCAAAAACATTCAGTACTTC. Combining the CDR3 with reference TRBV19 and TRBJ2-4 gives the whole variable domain DGGITQSPKYLFRKEGQNVTLSCEQNLNHDAMYWYRQDPGQGLRLIYYSQIVNDFQKGDIAEGYSVSREKKESFPLTVTSAQKNPTAFYLCASSWQGQSKNIQYFGAGTRLSVL.

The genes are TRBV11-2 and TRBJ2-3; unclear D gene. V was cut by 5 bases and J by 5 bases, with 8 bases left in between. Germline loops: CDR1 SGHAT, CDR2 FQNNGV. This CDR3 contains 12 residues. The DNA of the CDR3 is TGTGCCAGCAGCGTCCGGAGAGATACGCAGTATTTT. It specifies CASSVRRDTQYF.

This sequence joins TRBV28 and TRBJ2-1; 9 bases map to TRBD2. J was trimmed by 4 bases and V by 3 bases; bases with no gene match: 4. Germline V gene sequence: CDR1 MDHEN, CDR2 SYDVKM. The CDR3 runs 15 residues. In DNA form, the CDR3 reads TGTGCCAGCAGTTTGGTAGCGGGAGAGTACAATGAGCAGTTCTTC. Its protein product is CASSLVAGEYNEQFF.